This T cell receptor beta chain was found in a study of T cells in Graves' hyperthyroidism and ophthalmopathy. About the research overall: It was at initial diagnosis, before any treatment, that peripheral blood was collected.

TCR beta CDR3 regions were amplified from RNA transcripts. The TCR CDR3 first-round RT-PCR relied on the HTBI primer set. TCRdb reanalysed the multiplex PCR reads using MiXCR and keeps one entry per CDR3 protein. Of about 250,000 distinct CDR3 sequences listed, over 20% are singletons. Points from the study as a whole: Onset of ophthalmopathy came a median roughly 6.4 months after the model predicted it.

This clonotype was seen at least ten times. Antigen unknown. The junction had 7 bases not matched to a gene; V was cut back by 3 bases and J by 2 bases. The CDR3 covers 18 residues. Germline V gives CDR1 GTSNPN, CDR2 SVGIG (reference sequence). Diagnoses used clinical symptoms, serum thyroxine and TRAb, thyroid ultrasound and orbital computed tomography. This receptor was identified in a woman aged 40 to 50 with Graves' ophthalmopathy. The chain combines TRBV30 with TRBJ2-6; TRBD2 matches 13 bases. Sequenced material: blood. The DNA of the CDR3 is TGTGCCTGGAGACCTAAAGGACTAGCGGGAGCTGGGGCCAACGTCCTGACTTTC. It yields the protein CAWRPKGLAGAGANVLTF.